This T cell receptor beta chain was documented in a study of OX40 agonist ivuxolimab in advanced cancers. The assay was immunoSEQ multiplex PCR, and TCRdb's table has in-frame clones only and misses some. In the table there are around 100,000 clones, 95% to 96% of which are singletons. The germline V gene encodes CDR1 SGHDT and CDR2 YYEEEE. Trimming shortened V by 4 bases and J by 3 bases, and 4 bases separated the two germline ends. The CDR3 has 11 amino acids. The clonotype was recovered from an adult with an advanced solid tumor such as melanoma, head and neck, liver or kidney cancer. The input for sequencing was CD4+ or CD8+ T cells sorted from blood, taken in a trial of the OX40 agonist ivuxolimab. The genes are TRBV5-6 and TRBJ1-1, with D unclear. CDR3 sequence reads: CASSLDTEAFF. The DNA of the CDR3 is TGTGCCAGCAGCCTGGACACTGAAGCTTTCTTT.